The 18 T cell receptor beta chains in this list originate from one sample, sequenced in a study of T cell repertoires in cytomegalovirus infection. MiXCR was run by TCRdb on the reads, yielding one entry per CDR3 protein. Of about 570,000 distinct CDR3 sequences detected, almost 40% appear once; the ten largest clones hold around 50%. No antigen has been assigned to these receptors. The specimen was cultured PBMCs, collected from culture after CMV antigen stimulation. These receptors were obtained from a human donor in good health (CMV status not recorded). Some clones in this sample may be carry-over from other donors' samples.

The rearrangement links TRBV7-9 to TRBJ1-6, with 9 bases identical to TRBD1. Germline V gives CDR1 SEHNR, CDR2 FQNEAQ (reference sequence). This CDR3 is built from 16 residues. The V gene end was trimmed by 5 bases and the J gene end by 8 bases; junction bases not matched to a gene: 10. CDR3: CASSVTTGGWDSPLHF. DNA for the CDR3: TGTGCCAGCAGCGTGACGACAGGGGGTTGGGATTCACCCCTCCACTTT.

In its sample, this clonotype was seen many times. The chain links TRBV7-2 to TRBJ2-6; D is uncertain. The germline V gene encodes CDR1 SGHTA and CDR2 FQGNSA. V lost 3 bases and J lost 0, with 6 bases in between. There are 15 residues in the CDR3. The CDR3 DNA reads TGTGCCAGCAGCTTGAGGTCCTCTGGGGCCAACGTCCTGACTTTC. Translating it yields CASSLRSSGANVLTF.

This clonotype occurred a few times. J is TRBJ2-3 and V is TRBV29-1; D uncertain. The germline V gene encodes CDR1 SQVTM and CDR2 ANQGSEA. The CDR3 length is 14 residues. Trimming removed 3 bases at V and 8 bases at J, with 18 bases between. DNA for the CDR3: TGCAGCGTTGACCGAGCTAGTTTTGCCGGTACGCAGTATTTT. This sequence encodes CSVDRASFAGTQYF.

This clonotype was seen only a few times. The chain's CDR3 is CASRYRGWVVPSNQPQHF. The DNA for the CDR3 is TGTGCCAGCAGATACAGGGGATGGGTTGTTCCTAGCAATCAGCCCCAGCATTTT. The gene calls are TRBV28 and TRBJ1-5, with TRBD1 identical over 7 bases. This CDR3 has 18 residues. V was pared by 6 bases and J by 0 bases, with 14 bases of the junction left unmatched. In germline, CDR1 is MDHEN, CDR2 SYDVKM.

This clonotype came up many times. J is TRBJ1-5 and V is TRBV12-3 or TRBV12-4; maybe TRBD1 (5 bases). V lost 7 bases, J lost 4 bases, and 8 bases lay in between. This CDR3 region has 12 residues. In nucleotides, the CDR3 is TGTGCCAGCACCCAGGGAAATCAGCCCCAGCATTTT. Translating it yields CASTQGNQPQHF.

This chain links TRBV6-6 with TRBJ2-1; D might be TRBD1 (6 bases). Germline CDR1 is MNHNY and CDR2 is SVGAGI (reference sequence). Deletions cut 4 bases from V and 6 bases from J, with 7 bases between. This CDR3 spans 12 amino acids. This CDR3 reads CASSSGVNEQFF. CDR3 in DNA: TGTGCCAGCAGTTCAGGGGTCAATGAGCAGTTCTTC.

This clonotype was found a few times. The chain employs TRBV12-3 or TRBV12-4 and TRBJ2-1; D ambiguous. V was trimmed by 1 base and J by 5 bases, leaving 6 bases between them. The CDR3 consists of 13 residues. The CDR3 DNA reads as TGTGCCAGCAGTTTAGAACAGCACAATGAGCAGTTCTTC. Protein: CASSLEQHNEQFF.

The chain recombines TRBV10-3 with TRBJ2-1; 7 nucleotides line up with TRBD2. There are 16 residues in the CDR3. CDR1 is ENHRY, CDR2 SYGVKD, per germline. J was trimmed by 3 bases and V by 7 bases; bases with no gene match: 12. The CDR3 region has the DNA TGTGCCATCACCAACCGACTAGGCGGGGGCTACAATGAGCAGTTCTTC. Protein product: CAITNRLGGGYNEQFF.

This clonotype was detected only a few times. The V gene is TRBV12-3 or TRBV12-4, the J gene TRBJ2-5; TRBD1 matches 7 bases. Trimming at V came to 1 base and at J to 5 bases, leaving 7 bases not matched to a gene. The CDR3 extends over 15 amino acids. The CDR3 nucleotides are TGTGCCAGCAGTTTAGGGGACAGAACTGGGGAGACCCAGTACTTC. It is translated as CASSLGDRTGETQYF.

This clonotype was found a few times. V and J are TRBV11-3 and TRBJ2-4, with D possibly being TRBD1 (5 bases). CDR1 and CDR2 (germline): SGHNT, YENEEA. CDR3 length: 14 residues. V lost 0 bases, J lost 7 bases, and 10 bases lay in between. CDR3 coding DNA: TGTGCCAGCAGCTTAGACAGGGTTGGGAACATTCAGTACTTC. Its protein is CASSLDRVGNIQYF. The full variable domain, in which reference TRBV11-3 and TRBJ2-4 provide the parts outside the CDR3, is EAGVVQSPRYKIIEKKQPVAFWCNPISGHNTLYWYLQNLGQGPELLIRYENEEAVDDSQLPKDRFSAERLKGVDSTLKIQPAELGDSAVYLCASSLDRVGNIQYFGAGTRLSVL.

This rearrangement joins TRBV7-9 to TRBJ2-7; 10 nucleotides match TRBD2. Trimming at V came to 5 bases and at J to 5 bases, leaving 6 bases not matched to a gene. In germline, CDR1 is SEHNR, CDR2 FQNEAQ (reference sequence). This CDR3 has 14 amino acids. The CDR3 DNA reads TGTGCCAGCAGCCGGTCTAGCGGGAGCAACGAGCAGTACTTC. It translates to CASSRSSGSNEQYF.

This chain's CDR3 is CASSSPTAFYEQYF. In nucleotides, the CDR3 is TGTGCCAGCAGTTCCCCGACAGCTTTCTACGAGCAGTACTTC. The chain is built from TRBV6-1 and TRBJ2-7, with D possibly matching TRBD1 (5 bases). The CDR3 is 14 residues long. V was cut by 5 bases and J by 3 bases, with 14 bases left in between. Germline V gene sequence: CDR1 MNHNS, CDR2 SASEGT.

The CDR3 here is CASKEAGGDTQYF. DNA for the CDR3: TGTGCCAGCAAGGAAGCGGGAGGAGATACGCAGTATTTT. The rearrangement joins TRBV6-2 or TRBV6-3 to TRBJ2-3; 9 positions agree with TRBD2. Germline CDR1 is MNHEY and CDR2 is SVGEGT. The CDR3 is 13 amino acids. Germline trimming cut 7 bases from V and 5 bases from J; bases unmatched to any gene: 4.

The chain links TRBV11-2 to TRBJ1-1; D is unclear. There are 13 residues in the CDR3. CDR1 is SGHAT, CDR2 FQNNGV, per germline. V dropped 8 bases and J dropped 0 bases, with 10 bases sitting between them. Here the CDR3 reads CASGGNMNTEAFF. The CDR3 bases are TGTGCCAGCGGAGGGAACATGAACACTGAAGCTTTCTTT.

The chain is built from TRBV2 and TRBJ2-2; tentatively, D is TRBD1 (6 bases). Trimming took 3 bases from V and 5 from J, leaving 7 bases between them. The V gene's germline CDR1 is SNHLY and CDR2 FYNNEI. The CDR3 contains 13 residues. The CDR3 sequence: CASSEGATGELFF. The CDR3 DNA sequence: TGTGCCAGCAGTGAGGGGGCAACCGGGGAGCTGTTTTTT.

The V and J genes are TRBV6-8 and TRBJ2-2; weak D call: TRBD1 (5 bases). CDR1 and CDR2 (germline): MNHGY, SAAAGT. The CDR3 extends over 16 amino acids. V was pared by 10 bases and J by 0 bases, with 18 bases between. This chain's CDR3 is CATYPRQFANTGELFF. CDR3 in DNA: TGTGCCACCTACCCTCGACAGTTCGCGAACACCGGGGAGCTGTTTTTT.

The chain joins TRBV7-8 to TRBJ1-3; D perhaps matches TRBD1 (5 bases). V dropped 2 bases and J dropped 4 bases, with 15 bases sitting between them. Per germline, CDR1 SGHVS and CDR2 FQNEAQ. The CDR3 length is 16 residues. The CDR3 nucleotides read TGTGCCAGCAGCTTACGGGGCACCTCAAAAGGAAACACCATATATTTT. This codes for CASSLRGTSKGNTIYF.

This clonotype appeared a few times. The genes are TRBV10-3 and TRBJ2-6; TRBD1 is a possible D gene (5 bases). Trimming shortened V by 10 bases and J by 1 base, and 11 bases separated the two germline ends. The germline gives CDR1 ENHRY, CDR2 SYGVKD. This CDR3 comprises 14 residues. The CDR3 reads CATETDSGANVLTF. The CDR3 coding sequence is TGTGCCACTGAGACAGATTCTGGGGCCAACGTCCTGACTTTC.